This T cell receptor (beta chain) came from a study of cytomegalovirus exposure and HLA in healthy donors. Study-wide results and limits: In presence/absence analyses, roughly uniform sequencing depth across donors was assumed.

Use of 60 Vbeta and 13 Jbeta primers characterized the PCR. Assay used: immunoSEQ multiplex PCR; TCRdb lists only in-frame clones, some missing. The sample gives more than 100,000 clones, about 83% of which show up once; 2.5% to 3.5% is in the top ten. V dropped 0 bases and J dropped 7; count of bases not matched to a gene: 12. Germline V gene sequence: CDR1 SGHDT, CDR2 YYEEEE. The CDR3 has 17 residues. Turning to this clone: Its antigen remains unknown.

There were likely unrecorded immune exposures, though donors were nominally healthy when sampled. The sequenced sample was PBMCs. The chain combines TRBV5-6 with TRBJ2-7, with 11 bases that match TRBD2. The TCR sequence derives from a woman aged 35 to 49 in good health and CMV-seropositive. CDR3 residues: CASSLARLAGGHWEQYF. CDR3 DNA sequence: TGTGCCAGCAGCTTGGCCAGGCTAGCGGGAGGCCACTGGGAGCAGTACTTC.